These T cell receptor beta chains were read from a single sample in a study of type 1 regulatory T cells. From the reads, TCRdb called clonotypes with MiXCR, one entry per CDR3 protein. The sample records about 60,000 distinct CDR3 sequences, more than 45% being singletons. No antigen has been assigned to these receptors. Sequencing used cultured non-Tr1 T cells, either the whole culture or a sorted T cell fraction (not recorded which). The receptors derive from a human donor in good health. Both conserved end residues are part of each CDR3. D genes are given only for firm matches. Rows give clone size only sometimes, using once, few, many, or a class for an expanded clone.

J gene: TRBJ2-3; clone size: .; D gene: TRBD2; V gene: TRBV13; CDR3 DNA: TGTGCCAGCAGCGTCCAGCGGGGGGGCGCCGCGGATACGCAGTATTTT; CDR3 protein: CASSVQRGGAADTQYF
J gene: TRBJ1-1; clone size: .; D gene: .; V gene: TRBV12-3/TRBV12-4; CDR3 DNA: TGTGCCAGCAGTTTTAGTTGGAGCAGCCGGGGTTTGAACACTGAAGCTTTCTTT; CDR3 protein: CASSFSWSSRGLNTEAFF
J gene: TRBJ1-2; clone size: .; D gene: TRBD1; V gene: TRBV29-1; CDR3 DNA: TGCAGCGTGGCCCTCGGGACAGGGGGTGAGGGCTACACCTTC; CDR3 protein: CSVALGTGGEGYTF
J gene: TRBJ1-5; clone size: .; D gene: TRBD1; V gene: TRBV20-1; CDR3 DNA: TGCAGTGCTAGAGTTGGCGGGGCAGGGGGCCCGATAAGCAATCAGCCCCAGCATTTT; CDR3 protein: CSARVGGAGGPISNQPQHF
J gene: TRBJ1-2; clone size: .; D gene: .; V gene: TRBV5-1; CDR3 DNA: TGCGCCAGCAGCTTGGACAGCTACTATGGCTACACCTTC; CDR3 protein: CASSLDSYYGYTF
J gene: TRBJ2-5; clone size: .; D gene: TRBD2; V gene: TRBV12-3/TRBV12-4; CDR3 DNA: TGTGCCAGCAGTTTAGCGGGAGGGCTAGCGGGGGGTCAAGAGACCCAGTACTTC; CDR3 protein: CASSLAGGLAGGQETQYF
J gene: TRBJ1-2; clone size: few; D gene: .; V gene: TRBV6-2/TRBV6-3; CDR3 DNA: TGTGCCAGCAGGTCAGGGCTCGCTAACTATGGCTACACCTTC; CDR3 protein: CASRSGLANYGYTF
J gene: TRBJ1-2; clone size: .; D gene: .; V gene: TRBV9; CDR3 DNA: TGTGCCAGCAGCGTGGACAGTCAATATGGCTACACCTTC; CDR3 protein: CASSVDSQYGYTF
J gene: TRBJ2-7; clone size: .; D gene: TRBD1; V gene: TRBV19; CDR3 DNA: TGTGCCAGTAGTATAGGGACAGGGGGCTCCTACGAGCAGTACTTC; CDR3 protein: CASSIGTGGSYEQYF
J gene: TRBJ2-3; clone size: .; D gene: .; V gene: TRBV9; CDR3 DNA: TGTGCCAGCAGCGTAGCACCAGGGAACACAGATACGCAGTATTTT; CDR3 protein: CASSVAPGNTDTQYF
J gene: TRBJ2-2; clone size: .; D gene: .; V gene: TRBV12-3/TRBV12-4; CDR3 DNA: TGTGCCAGCAGCAAACAGGGGAACACCGGGGAGCTGTTTTTT; CDR3 protein: CASSKQGNTGELFF
J gene: TRBJ2-3; clone size: .; D gene: .; V gene: TRBV7-9; CDR3 DNA: TGTGCCAGCAGCAGTTACAGGGAGTCCGCAGATACGCAGTATTTT; CDR3 protein: CASSSYRESADTQYF
J gene: TRBJ2-1; clone size: .; D gene: .; V gene: TRBV5-1; CDR3 DNA: TGCGCCAGCAGCTTGGAGGGACCTCCCTACAATGAGCAGTTCTTC; CDR3 protein: CASSLEGPPYNEQFF
J gene: TRBJ1-3; clone size: once; D gene: TRBD1; V gene: TRBV12-3/TRBV12-4; CDR3 DNA: TGTGCCAGCAGTCTACGGGACAGGGGGCCGGGAAACACCATATATTTT; CDR3 protein: CASSLRDRGPGNTIYF
J gene: TRBJ1-2; clone size: .; D gene: TRBD1; V gene: TRBV6-2/TRBV6-3; CDR3 DNA: TGTGCCAGCAGTTACGGCGGGACAGGGGCGGACTATGGCTACACCTTC; CDR3 protein: CASSYGGTGADYGYTF
J gene: TRBJ2-2; clone size: .; D gene: .; V gene: TRBV5-1; CDR3 DNA: TGCGCCAGCAGCTGGACACCGAACACCGGGGAGCTGTTTTTT; CDR3 protein: CASSWTPNTGELFF
J gene: TRBJ1-6; clone size: few; D gene: .; V gene: TRBV4-2; CDR3 DNA: TGTGCCAGCAGCCACCGAGGGCGAGAGTCCTATAATTCACCCCTCCACTTT; CDR3 protein: CASSHRGRESYNSPLHF
J gene: TRBJ2-2; clone size: .; D gene: .; V gene: TRBV5-1; CDR3 DNA: TGCGCCAGCAGCTTGGATGCGGGGCTGGGCACCGGGGAGCTGTTTTTT; CDR3 protein: CASSLDAGLGTGELFF
J gene: TRBJ1-3; clone size: .; D gene: .; V gene: TRBV25-1; CDR3 DNA: TGTGCCAGCAGTGAAGATCGCAGGGGCTCTGGAAACACCATATATTTT; CDR3 protein: CASSEDRRGSGNTIYF
J gene: TRBJ2-5; clone size: .; D gene: .; V gene: TRBV12-3/TRBV12-4; CDR3 DNA: TGTGCTAGCAGCAAGGATCAGGGTGGTCGGGAGACCCAGTACTTC; CDR3 protein: CASSKDQGGRETQYF
J gene: TRBJ2-1; clone size: .; D gene: TRBD1; V gene: TRBV9; CDR3 DNA: TGTGCCAGCAGCCCACAACCTGATGGGGGACAGGGTGATCCCATTGAGCAGTTCTTC; CDR3 protein: CASSPQPDGGQGDPIEQFF
J gene: TRBJ1-4; clone size: .; D gene: .; V gene: TRBV5-1; CDR3 DNA: TGCGCCAGCAGCTCGGACGGAATGGGGAGTGAAAAACTGTTTTTT; CDR3 protein: CASSSDGMGSEKLFF
J gene: TRBJ2-3; clone size: .; D gene: .; V gene: TRBV7-8; CDR3 DNA: TGTGCCAGCAGCCCCCTCGGGCCCTATTCTAGCACAGATACGCAGTATTTT; CDR3 protein: CASSPLGPYSSTDTQYF
J gene: TRBJ1-1; clone size: few; D gene: .; V gene: TRBV2; CDR3 DNA: TGTGCCAGCAAGTGGGGCACTGAAGCTTTCTTT; CDR3 protein: CASKWGTEAFF
J gene: TRBJ2-7; clone size: few; D gene: .; V gene: TRBV10-3; CDR3 DNA: TGTGCCACCGGACTGACGGCGAGCTCCTACGAGCAGTACTTC; CDR3 protein: CATGLTASSYEQYF
J gene: TRBJ1-3; clone size: .; D gene: .; V gene: TRBV2; CDR3 DNA: TGTGCCAGCCAAGGTCCCCAACGGATAGTAAACACCATATATTTT; CDR3 protein: CASQGPQRIVNTIYF
J gene: TRBJ1-6; clone size: few; D gene: TRBD1; V gene: TRBV20-1; CDR3 DNA: TGCAGTGCTAGAGACGCCGAAAGACAGGGGTCCTATAATTCACCCCTCCACTTT; CDR3 protein: CSARDAERQGSYNSPLHF
J gene: TRBJ1-6; clone size: .; D gene: TRBD1; V gene: TRBV30; CDR3 DNA: TGTACCTGGGTTGACAGGGTCGCTTCACCCCTCCACTTT; CDR3 protein: CTWVDRVASPLHF
J gene: TRBJ2-7; clone size: .; D gene: .; V gene: TRBV20-1; CDR3 DNA: TGCAGTGCTAGGTCACAGTACGAGCAGTACTTC; CDR3 protein: CSARSQYEQYF
J gene: TRBJ1-1; clone size: .; D gene: .; V gene: TRBV12-3/TRBV12-4; CDR3 DNA: TGTGCCAGCCGCCCCGGTCGGACTGAAGCTTTCTTT; CDR3 protein: CASRPGRTEAFF
J gene: TRBJ1-5; clone size: .; D gene: .; V gene: TRBV19; CDR3 DNA: TGTGCCAGTAGTATCGGGCGACCCAGCAATCAGCCCCAGCATTTT; CDR3 protein: CASSIGRPSNQPQHF
J gene: TRBJ2-2; clone size: .; D gene: TRBD2; V gene: TRBV2; CDR3 DNA: TGTGCCAGCAGCGCTAGCGGGGGGTCCGGGGAGCTGTTTTTT; CDR3 protein: CASSASGGSGELFF
J gene: TRBJ2-3; clone size: .; D gene: TRBD2; V gene: TRBV5-6; CDR3 DNA: TGTGCCAGCAGCTTGGTCCTAGCGGGGGATGGTCCGGATACGCAGTATTTT; CDR3 protein: CASSLVLAGDGPDTQYF
J gene: TRBJ1-3; clone size: .; D gene: .; V gene: TRBV6-1; CDR3 DNA: TGTGCCGGCATGGGGAAGCTCGGAAACACCATATATTTT; CDR3 protein: CAGMGKLGNTIYF
J gene: TRBJ2-7; clone size: .; D gene: .; V gene: TRBV4-1; CDR3 DNA: TGCGCCAGCAGCCAAGCAGAGAGCTCCTACGAGCAGTACTTC; CDR3 protein: CASSQAESSYEQYF
J gene: TRBJ2-7; clone size: .; D gene: TRBD1; V gene: TRBV27; CDR3 DNA: TGTGCCAGCAGTCGGACAGGGGGAATTCATCCCCACGAGCAGTACTTC; CDR3 protein: CASSRTGGIHPHEQYF
J gene: TRBJ2-2; clone size: few; D gene: .; V gene: TRBV7-2; CDR3 DNA: TGTGCCAGCAGCTTAGGGACGCCCACCGGGGAGCTGTTTTTT; CDR3 protein: CASSLGTPTGELFF
J gene: TRBJ1-5; clone size: .; D gene: .; V gene: TRBV20-1; CDR3 DNA: TGCAGTGCTAGATTGGGGCCCCAGGGAGCGCCCCAGCATTTT; CDR3 protein: CSARLGPQGAPQHF
J gene: TRBJ2-3; clone size: few; D gene: TRBD2; V gene: TRBV24-1; CDR3 DNA: TGTGCCACCAGTGAGACGGGGGGAAGCACAGATACGCAGTATTTT; CDR3 protein: CATSETGGSTDTQYF